Listed below are T cell receptor beta chains from one sample, sequenced in a study of neurological immune-mediated disorders. One entry per CDR3 protein, called by TCRdb with MiXCR from the 5' RACE reads. The sample contains roughly 53,000 distinct CDR3 sequences, roughly 8% of which appear only once. Material: PBMCs. All receptors come from a woman in her 40s in good health. CDR3s include the opening cysteine and the closing phenylalanine or tryptophan. The order of the fields is V gene, D gene, J gene, clone size, CDR3 DNA, CDR3 protein. A D gene is named only where the DNA matches it firmly. Rows may omit the clone size; those that give it use once, few, many or a size class.

TRBV5-8	TRBD1	TRBJ2-5	many	TGTGCCAGCAGCATTGACAGGGTGCGGGAGACCCAGTACTTC	CASSIDRVRETQYF
TRBV28	-	TRBJ2-1	-	TGTGCCAGCAGTTTACTCGGCTCCTACAATGAGCAGTTCTTC	CASSLLGSYNEQFF
TRBV12-3/TRBV12-4	-	TRBJ2-1	once	TGCGCCAGCAGTTTCCAGCTTCGTGAGCAGATCTTC	CASSFQLREQIF
TRBV4-1	-	TRBJ2-2	many	TGCGCCAGCAGCCAAGGACTTAATACCGGGGAGCTGTTTTTT	CASSQGLNTGELFF
TRBV7-8	-	TRBJ2-3	few	TGTGCCAGCAGTCAGACCCGGGACTCAAGCACAGATACGCAGTATTTT	CASSQTRDSSTDTQYF
TRBV5-1	-	TRBJ2-3	many	TGCGCCAGCAGCCTCGAGCCGGGACAGCGGGACGATGCGCAGTATTTT	CASSLEPGQRDDAQYF
TRBV20-1	TRBD2	TRBJ2-3	many	TGCAGTGCTAGAGCACTAGCGGGATTGGTGACAGATACGCAGTATTTT	CSARALAGLVTDTQYF
TRBV5-1	-	TRBJ1-2	many	TGCGCCAGCAGCTTGTCGGCCGAGCCCTATGGCTACACCTTC	CASSLSAEPYGYTF
TRBV5-1	TRBD1	TRBJ1-4	many	TGCGCCAGCAGCTGGGTGACAGGGAGTGAAAAACTGTTTTTT	CASSWVTGSEKLFF
TRBV5-1	-	TRBJ1-2	many	TGCGCCAGCAGCGAGGGGAACTATGGCTACACCTTC	CASSEGNYGYTF
TRBV20-1	-	TRBJ1-5	many	TGCAGTGCCGCCGTCGGGGGGGGTCATCAGCCCCAGCATTTT	CSAAVGGGHQPQHF
TRBV29-1	-	TRBJ1-2	many	TGCAGCGTTGACAGGGAAATCGCCCCCCCTAAAATTGGCTACACCTTC	CSVDREIAPPKIGYTF
TRBV7-3	TRBD2	TRBJ2-7	many	TGTGCCAGCAGTCCTGGGCTAGCGGGCCGCGGGGAGCAGTACTTC	CASSPGLAGRGEQYF
TRBV20-1	-	TRBJ2-7	many	TGCAGTGCTATCGACAGGGGAGGGTCCTACGAGCAGTACTTC	CSAIDRGGSYEQYF
TRBV6-5	-	TRBJ2-7	many	TGTGCCAGCAGTTACCTCCCGACAGCCGAGCAGTACTTC	CASSYLPTAEQYF
TRBV7-2	-	TRBJ1-1	many	TGTGCCAGCAGCCCACAGGTGCAGATGAACACTGAAGCTTTCTTT	CASSPQVQMNTEAFF
TRBV7-2	TRBD2	TRBJ2-3	many	TGTGCCAGCAGCTTGACTAGCGGGTCCCTAAATACGCAGTATTTT	CASSLTSGSLNTQYF
TRBV5-1	TRBD2	TRBJ2-7	many	TGCGCCAGCAGCTTAGGGTCACCAGCGGGAAGCTACGAGCAGTACTTC	CASSLGSPAGSYEQYF
TRBV10-3	-	TRBJ2-7	many	TGTGCCACTAAGAAGGGGGACTACGAGCAGTACTTC	CATKKGDYEQYF
TRBV12-3/TRBV12-4	-	TRBJ2-4	-	TGTGCCAGCCCCGGGGAAGCCGCCGGAAACATTCAGTACTTC	CASPGEAAGNIQYF
TRBV5-5	-	TRBJ1-5	many	TGTGCCAGCAGCTTGTTTTCCGGGAGCAATCAGCCCCAGCATTTT	CASSLFSGSNQPQHF
TRBV7-9	-	TRBJ2-5	many	TGTGCCAGCAGCTTCACAGGGTCCCAAGGGGCCCAGTACTTC	CASSFTGSQGAQYF
TRBV24-1	-	TRBJ2-2	-	TGTGCCACCAGTGATTTCGGGCAGGCCACACGGTTGGGGGAGCTGATTTTT	CATSDFGQATRLGELIF
TRBV20-1	TRBD1	TRBJ2-7	many	TGCAGTGCGGAGGGACAGGGGAGCTCCTACGAGCAGTACTTC	CSAEGQGSSYEQYF
TRBV7-8	-	TRBJ2-7	many	TGTGCCAGCAGCCCTAGTTCGGGGGAGCAGTACTTC	CASSPSSGEQYF
TRBV7-2	-	TRBJ2-3	many	TGTGCCAGCAGCTTAGCTCAAACTAGACACGTGGCAGATACGCAGTATTTT	CASSLAQTRHVADTQYF
TRBV27	-	TRBJ2-3	many	TGTGCCAGCAGTTTAAAAGCGCTGAGCACAGATACGCAGTATTTT	CASSLKALSTDTQYF
TRBV15	-	TRBJ2-7	many	TGTGCCACCAGCAGACGGGGTGACTCCTACGAGCAGTACTTC	CATSRRGDSYEQYF
TRBV9	TRBD1	TRBJ2-7	-	TGTGCCAGCAGCGGCTGGACAGGGGAAGGCGAGCAGTACTTC	CASSGWTGEGEQYF
TRBV5-1	TRBD2	TRBJ2-7	many	TGCGCCAGCAGCTTCCTCAGACTAGCGGGGGGACACGAGCAGTACTTC	CASSFLRLAGGHEQYF
TRBV5-1	-	TRBJ1-1	many	TGCGCCAGCAGCTGGACAGAGAACACTGAAGCTTTCTTT	CASSWTENTEAFF
TRBV10-3	-	TRBJ2-2	many	TGTGCCATCAGCGAGGGGGAAACCGGGGAGCTGTTTTTT	CAISEGETGELFF
TRBV11-2	TRBD1	TRBJ1-2	many	TGTGCCAGCAGCGCGGACAGGGGGCGATCGAACTATGGCTACACCTTC	CASSADRGRSNYGYTF
TRBV7-2	-	TRBJ2-2	many	TGTGCCAGCAGCCCATTCCGGGGGCCCGGGGAGCTGTTTTTT	CASSPFRGPGELFF
TRBV5-1	TRBD1	TRBJ2-3	many	TGCGCCAGCAGCCCCAAGGGGGCCGGGGTTGGAGATACGCAGTATTTT	CASSPKGAGVGDTQYF
TRBV29-1	-	TRBJ1-2	many	TGCAGCGTTGCAAAACCGGGACCTTACTATGGCTACACCTTC	CSVAKPGPYYGYTF
TRBV5-1	-	TRBJ1-6	many	TGCGCCAGCAGCTTGGGGGACGGATATTCACCCCTCCACTTT	CASSLGDGYSPLHF
TRBV20-1	-	TRBJ2-7	many	TGCAGTGCTAGACATCCCCCCACAGGGAGTCCCCACGAGCAGTACTTC	CSARHPPTGSPHEQYF
TRBV20-1	-	TRBJ2-1	many	TGCAGTGCTAGAGTGGTTTGGCCCCACAATGAGCAGTTCTTC	CSARVVWPHNEQFF
TRBV25-1	-	TRBJ2-7	many	TGTGCCAGCAGTGATGGGCAGGCCTTGGGAGGCGAGCAGTACTTC	CASSDGQALGGEQYF
TRBV5-1	-	TRBJ2-5	many	TGCGCCAGCAGCTTGGAAGGGATTCGGTGGGGAGAGACCCAGTACTTC	CASSLEGIRWGETQYF
TRBV5-1	TRBD2	TRBJ2-1	many	TGCGCCAGCAGCTTGGAGACTAGCGGATACTACAATGAGCAGTTCTTC	CASSLETSGYYNEQFF
TRBV7-9	-	TRBJ2-7	many	TGTGCCAGCAGCTTAGCGACAGTAAATCCCTACGAGCAGTACTTC	CASSLATVNPYEQYF
TRBV4-3	-	TRBJ1-5	many	TGCGCCAGCAGCCAAGAGTTCGGTAATAGCAATCAGCCCCAGCATTTT	CASSQEFGNSNQPQHF
TRBV7-2	TRBD2	TRBJ2-3	-	TGTGCCAGCAGCTTAGCCTCCTTTTCTAGCGGGGGGTATTCGGATACGCAGTATTTT	CASSLASFSSGGYSDTQYF
TRBV20-1	-	TRBJ1-1	many	TGCAGTGCTAAACGATCTGGTAGGGGGAGCACTGAAGCTTTCTTT	CSAKRSGRGSTEAFF
TRBV15	-	TRBJ2-7	many	TGTGCCACCAGCAGAGATGTAGGACAAGCCTACGAGCAGTACTTC	CATSRDVGQAYEQYF
TRBV4-3	-	TRBJ1-2	many	TGCGCCAGCAGCCAAGGGGCCCCGGGGCCTTATGGCTACACCTTC	CASSQGAPGPYGYTF
TRBV15	-	TRBJ1-5	-	TGTGCCACCAGCAGAACTCGGGACAGCAATCAGCCCCAGCATTTT	CATSRTRDSNQPQHF
TRBV18	TRBD1	TRBJ1-1	many	TGTGCCAGCTCACCTGCCGGGACAGGGAGTGTCTGGGTTGAAGCTTTCTTT	CASSPAGTGSVWVEAFF
TRBV27	TRBD2	TRBJ2-2	many	TGTGCCAGCAGTTTATCGTTTAGCGGGAGGGCCGTCGGGGAGCTGTTTTTT	CASSLSFSGRAVGELFF
TRBV7-8	-	TRBJ2-2	many	TGTGCCAGCAGCTTACTCCGGGCCACCCCAAACACCGGGGAGCTGTTTTTT	CASSLLRATPNTGELFF
TRBV9	TRBD1	TRBJ2-5	many	TGTGCCAGCAGCATGGACAGGGGGCAAGAGACCCAGTACTTC	CASSMDRGQETQYF
TRBV5-5	-	TRBJ2-1	many	TGTGCCAGCAGCTTTTCTTCCGGATACAATGAGCAGTTCTTC	CASSFSSGYNEQFF
TRBV7-2	TRBD1	TRBJ1-1	many	TGTGCCAGCAGCCCAAAAGCAGGGGGCCGCACTGAAGCTTTCTTT	CASSPKAGGRTEAFF